This record looks at one TCR beta chain sequence and its context. Its antigen is undetermined. This CDR3 is built from 14 residues. V was shortened by 5 bases and J by 10 bases, with 20 bases between the two germline ends. A second PCR, run for about 6 to 11 cycles, used a sample-barcoded 5' primer plus a J-beta primer mix. Each cDNA molecule carried a tag from a template-switch adaptor that contained 12 random nucleotides. TCRdb re-called the 5' RACE reads with MiXCR, one entry per CDR3 protein. The repertoire has approximately 800,000 distinct CDR3 sequences, under 80% of them found once; the top ten carry around 30%. The record originates from a study of blood T cells in healthy people across ages. Study findings and constraints: CMV infection status of these donors was not known. The recorded TCR beta diversity per million T cells decreased in a roughly linear manner with age.

This clonotype was obtained from a man aged 30 to 39 in good health. The sample taken for sequencing was blood. The rearrangement joins TRBV12-3 or TRBV12-4 to TRBJ2-5; D might be TRBD1 (5 bases). This CDR3 reads CASSIPGIPWGQYF. CDR3 DNA: TGTGCCAGCAGTATCCCAGGGATCCCCTGGGGCCAGTACTTC.